This entry lists 12 T cell receptor beta chains sequenced from one sample in a study of shared clonotypes between healthy human individuals. Repertoires were generated with immunoSEQ multiplex PCR, while TCRdb's copy carries only in-frame clones and drops some. This table holds about 2.4 million clones, 93% found once. The sequencing input was naive CD4+ T cells from PBMCs. Described subset: CD45RA+ positively selected. Receptors were obtained from a young man in good health. Some clones in this sample may be carry-over from other donors' samples.

J is TRBJ2-3 and V is TRBV7-3; TRBD2 agrees at 8 bases. The germline V gene encodes CDR1 SGHTA and CDR2 FQGTGA. CDR3 size: 16 residues. With V trimmed by 5 bases and J by 4 bases, 11 bases remained unmatched. CDR3 sequence reads: CASSLVAGRTADTQYF. The DNA for the CDR3 is TGTGCCAGCAGCCTGGTAGCGGGACGCACGGCAGATACGCAGTATTTT.

A word on this clone: The same CDR3 is also encoded by other DNA sequences in this sample. The V gene is TRBV18, the J gene TRBJ1-3; D gene ambiguous. Germline values: CDR1 KGHSH, CDR2 LQKENI. V shed 5 bases and J shed 1 base, with 6 bases lying between them. This CDR3 region has 13 residues. The CDR3 loop is CASSRESGNTIYF. The CDR3 nucleotides read TGTGCCAGCTCAAGGGAGTCTGGAAACACCATATATTTT.

This chain connects TRBV28 to TRBJ1-4; TRBD1 might be the D (5 bases). From germline, CDR1 is MDHEN and CDR2 SYDVKM. Trimming cost V 3 bases and J 5 bases, with 13 bases left between them. The CDR3 is 15 amino acids. CDR3 nucleotide sequence: TGTGCCAGCAGTTTCACAACAGGTCTAAATGAAAAACTGTTTTTT. Translated: CASSFTTGLNEKLFF.

V gene TRBV30 combines with J gene TRBJ2-4; D is ambiguous. The V gene's germline CDR1 is GTSNPN and CDR2 SVGIG (reference sequence). The length of the CDR3 is 13 residues. V lost 8 bases to trimming and J lost 7 bases, with 18 bases between them. The CDR3 bases are TGTGCCGGCCACACTTATCAGGTCAACATTCAGTACTTC. It specifies CAGHTYQVNIQYF.

The chain uses TRBV11-2 and TRBJ2-7, with TRBD2 matching over 8 bases. The CDR3 loop spans 15 amino acids. Unmatched junction bases numbered 4, after V lost 1 base and J lost 2 bases. The germline CDR1 and CDR2 sequences are SGHAT and FQNNGV. The CDR3 DNA is TGTGCCAGCAGCTTAGGAGCGGGAGTACCCTACGAGCAGTACTTC. Its protein product is CASSLGAGVPYEQYF.

The chain is built from TRBV7-2 and TRBJ2-7; 10 bases fit TRBD2. Trimming cost V 2 bases and J 10 bases; bases outside gene matches: 8. The CDR3 sequence is 14 residues long. Per germline, CDR1 SGHTA and CDR2 FQGNSA. In DNA, the CDR3 is TGTGCCAGCAGCTTATTGGACCTAGCGGGAGCCCAGTACTTC. Its protein is CASSLLDLAGAQYF.

The V gene is TRBV6-1, the J gene TRBJ1-5; tentatively, D is TRBD1 (5 bases). The length of the CDR3 is 16 residues. Germline values: CDR1 MNHNS, CDR2 SASEGT. V was clipped by 2 bases and J by 0 bases, with 11 bases between them. The CDR3 nucleotides are TGTGCCAGCAGTGAATCCCCAGGGTATAGCAATCAGCCCCAGCATTTT. It translates to CASSESPGYSNQPQHF.

This chain links TRBV28 with TRBJ2-2; D unresolved. The CDR3 loop spans 15 amino acids. Per germline, CDR1 MDHEN and CDR2 SYDVKM. Between the trimmed V and J ends, which lost 3 bases and 2 bases, there was a span of 10 bases. CDR3 in DNA: TGTGCCAGCAGTTTTGCAGCCGCTAACACCGGGGAGCTGTTTTTT. It encodes CASSFAAANTGELFF.

In its sample, this clone was seen a few times. Other DNA sequences in this sample translate to the same CDR3. The chain couples TRBV7-9 to TRBJ1-5; D call uncertain. V was cut by 5 bases and J by 2 bases, with 7 bases left in between. Germline CDR1 SEHNR, CDR2 FQNEAQ (reference sequence). The CDR3 consists of 13 residues. The CDR3: CASSRVGNQPQHF. The CDR3 DNA sequence: TGTGCCAGCAGCCGGGTGGGCAATCAGCCCCAGCATTTT.

The CDR3 region has the DNA TGTGCCAGCAGCGACAGGGCATCACGCACAGATACGCAGTATTTT. Its protein is CASSDRASRTDTQYF. This rearrangement joins TRBV6-1 to TRBJ2-3; 7 positions agree with TRBD1. V was pared by 6 bases and J by 1 base, with 7 bases of the junction left unmatched. The CDR3 length is 15 residues. Germline CDR1 is MNHNS and CDR2 is SASEGT.

This chain uses TRBV6-5 with TRBJ1-3; no reliable D call. CDR3 length: 15 residues. V was clipped by 5 bases and J by 1 base, with 12 bases between them. Germline CDR1 MNHEY, CDR2 SVGAGI. This CDR3 is CASSTWGSSGNTIYF. CDR3 DNA: TGTGCCAGCAGTACCTGGGGATCGTCTGGAAACACCATATATTTT.

The chain carries TRBV6-1 and TRBJ2-3; 8 bases map to TRBD2. Germline loops: CDR1 MNHNS, CDR2 SASEGT. After removal of 8 bases from V and 0 bases from J, the junction contained 4 bases not matched to a gene. This CDR3 has 14 residues. DNA for the CDR3: TGTGCCAGCCGGGAGGGGGTGAGCACAGATACGCAGTATTTT. Translating gives CASREGVSTDTQYF.